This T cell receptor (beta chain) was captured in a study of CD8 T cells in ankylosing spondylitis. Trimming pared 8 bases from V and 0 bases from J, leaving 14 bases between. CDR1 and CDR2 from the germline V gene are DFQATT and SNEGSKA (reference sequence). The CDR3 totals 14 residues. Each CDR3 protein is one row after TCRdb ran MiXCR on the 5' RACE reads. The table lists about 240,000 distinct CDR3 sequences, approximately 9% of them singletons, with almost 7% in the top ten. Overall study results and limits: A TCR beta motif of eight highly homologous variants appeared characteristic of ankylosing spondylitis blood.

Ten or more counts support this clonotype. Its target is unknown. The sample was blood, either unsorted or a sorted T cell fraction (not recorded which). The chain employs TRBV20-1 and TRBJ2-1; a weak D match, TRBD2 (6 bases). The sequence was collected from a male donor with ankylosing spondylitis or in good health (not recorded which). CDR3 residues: CSTWGLNSYNEQFF. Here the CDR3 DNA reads TGCAGTACATGGGGACTTAACTCCTACAATGAGCAGTTCTTC.